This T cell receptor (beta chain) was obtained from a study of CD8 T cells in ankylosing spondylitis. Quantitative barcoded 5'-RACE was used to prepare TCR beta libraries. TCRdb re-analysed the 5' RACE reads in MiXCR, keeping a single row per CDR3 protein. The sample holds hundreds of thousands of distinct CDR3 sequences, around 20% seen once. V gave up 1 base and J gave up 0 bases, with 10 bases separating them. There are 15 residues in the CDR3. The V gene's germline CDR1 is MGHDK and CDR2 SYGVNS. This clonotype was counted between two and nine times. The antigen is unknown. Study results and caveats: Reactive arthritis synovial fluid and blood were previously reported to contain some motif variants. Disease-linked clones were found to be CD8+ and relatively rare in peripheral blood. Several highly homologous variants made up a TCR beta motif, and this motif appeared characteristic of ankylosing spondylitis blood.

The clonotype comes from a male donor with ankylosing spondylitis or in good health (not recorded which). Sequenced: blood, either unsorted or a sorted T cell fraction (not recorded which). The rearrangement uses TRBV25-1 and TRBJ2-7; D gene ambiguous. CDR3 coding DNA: TGTGCCAGCAGTGAATTAAGGAGTCCCTCCTACGAGCAGTACTTC. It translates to CASSELRSPSYEQYF.